The source of this T cell receptor (beta chain) is a study of somatic mutations in cytotoxic T cells in rheumatoid arthritis. Study as a whole: Prior to any treatment and right after diagnosis, patient blood (about 30 ml EDTA) was drawn. Flow-sorting brought some V beta antibody-stained T-cell populations to nearly 100% purity, V beta1+ cells sequenced for TCRB among them.

Authors' processing steps: Patient CD8+ clones larger than 1% rarely matched published virus-specific TCRB sequences. Assay used: immunoSEQ multiplex PCR; TCRdb lists only in-frame clones, some missing. That table gives V, J and clone size, and the DNA gave D and trimming. The table shows around 19,000 clones, with 65% to 70% occurring only once. Findings and limits, study-wide: The top CD8+ clone topped 20% of CD8+ cells in about an eighth of the roughly 60 patients.

The CDR3 consists of 13 residues. Trimming took off 0 bases at V and 5 bases at J, with 5 bases between the two ends. CDR1 is SGHRS, CDR2 YFSETQ, per germline. Points on this clone: Its specificity is not known.

The clonotype was recovered from an adult with rheumatoid arthritis. The gene calls are TRBV5-1 and TRBJ2-2; D uncertain. Sequencing was performed on CD8+ T cells sorted from blood. The CDR3 reads CASSLVETGELFF. The CDR3 bases are TGCGCCAGCAGCTTGGTCGAGACCGGGGAGCTGTTTTTT.